Listed here is a single TCR beta chain. Its antigen is not identified. The data were obtained in a study of shared clonotypes between healthy human individuals. General study findings and limits: Between a few donors, naive CD4 clonotypes were shared at a level of approximately 5%. Sequencing depth was expected to affect clonotype sharing among donors.

Only Caucasian adults living in Nashville, Tennessee served as donors. Produced via immunoSEQ multiplex PCR; TCRdb's table is partial and in-frame only. Among around 2.5 million clones listed, 93% were seen once. Input material: naive CD4+ T cells from PBMCs. Documented subset: CD45RA+ positively selected. The TCR was taken from a man aged 18 to 29 in good health. Some clones in this sample may be carry-over from other donors' samples.

CDR3 sequence reads: CASSVGAVNIQYF. DNA for the CDR3: TGTGCCAGCAGCGTAGGTGCGGTGAACATTCAGTACTTC. The genes are TRBV9 and TRBJ2-4, with D unclear. The V gene's germline CDR1 is SGDLS and CDR2 YYNGEE. V gave up 0 bases and J gave up 7 bases, with 8 bases separating them. The CDR3 sequence is 13 residues long.